The T cell receptor beta chain described here comes from a study of cytomegalovirus exposure and HLA in healthy donors. Findings and limits, study-wide: Cytomegalovirus association was assigned to about 150 TCR beta chains. The majority of TCR sequences were rare, yet some public TCRs appeared in many donors. A later analysis associated 16,951 TCR beta sequences with HLA alleles at a 0.05 false discovery rate.

As regards this clone: What it recognizes is unknown.

Looked up from germline, CDR1 is SEHNR and CDR2 is FQNEAQ (reference sequence). The CDR3 is 13 amino acids. The V gene lost 1 base and the J gene lost 4 bases, with 7 bases spanning the gap. A multiplex PCR was run with 60 Vbeta primers and 13 Jbeta primers. The table came from immunoSEQ multiplex PCR; TCRdb's copy has only in-frame clones and leaves some out. The data hold more than 200,000 clones, with under 80% observed a single time. The sequence was obtained from a girl aged 2 to 9 in good health and CMV-seronegative. This chain connects TRBV7-9 to TRBJ1-2; D not certain. Sample: PBMCs. CDR3 in amino acids: CASSLEAGYGYTF. For the CDR3, the DNA is TGTGCCAGCAGCTTAGAGGCAGGCTATGGCTACACCTTC.